The 11 T cell receptor beta chains below come from one sample, sequenced in a study of blood T cell repertoires in COVID-19. This table comes from immunoSEQ multiplex PCR, and its TCRdb copy is limited to in-frame clones, with some not included. The sample has around 360,000 clones, 80% to 90% seen once. Sequenced: peripheral blood. The receptors originated from a woman in her twenties or thirties with COVID-19, enrolled during active disease.

The chain employs TRBV19 and TRBJ1-5, with D possibly matching TRBD1 (5 bases). V lost 1 base and J 7 bases, leaving 8 bases between the germline ends. The CDR3 is made up of 13 amino acids. Germline V gene lookup returns CDR1 LNHDA and CDR2 SQIVND (reference sequence). This CDR3 is CASSIGPGQPQHF. In nucleotides, the CDR3 is TGTGCCAGTAGTATAGGCCCAGGGCAGCCCCAGCATTTT.

The chain combines TRBV5-6 with TRBJ2-1; 10 nucleotides align to TRBD2. The CDR3 is made up of 15 amino acids. Trimming cost V 3 bases and J 6 bases; bases outside gene matches: 6. Per the germline V gene, CDR1 is SGHDT and CDR2 is YYEEEE. The CDR3 bases are TGTGCCAGCAGCTCGTCGCTAGCGGGAGCCAATGAGCAGTTCTTC. It codes for CASSSSLAGANEQFF.

The chain links TRBV18 to TRBJ2-7; tentatively, D is TRBD2 (6 bases). Trimming removed 3 bases at V and 5 bases at J, with 17 bases between. From germline, CDR1 is KGHSH and CDR2 LQKENI. CDR3 length equals 15 residues. DNA of the CDR3: TGTGCCAGCTCACCTCCTCTCGGAGCGGGCAACGAGCAGTACTTC. Protein sequence: CASSPPLGAGNEQYF.

V is TRBV28 and J is TRBJ2-3; no clear D gene. This CDR3 comprises 15 residues. CDR1 is MDHEN, CDR2 SYDVKM, per germline. Trimming stripped 1 base from V and 2 bases from J, with 10 bases between. Here the CDR3 DNA reads TGTGCCAGCAGTTTATTTGGCGGTGACACAGATACGCAGTATTTT. Translated: CASSLFGGDTDTQYF. The whole variable domain, remainder taken from reference TRBV28 and TRBJ2-3, is DVKVTQSSRYLVKRTGEKVFLECVQDMDHENMFWYRQDPGLGLRLIYFSYDVKMKEKGDIPEGYSVSREKKERFSLILESASTNQTSMYLCASSLFGGDTDTQYFGPGTRLTVL.

The chain carries TRBV5-1 and TRBJ2-2; D is perhaps TRBD2 (5 bases). V lost 4 bases and J 7 bases, leaving 8 bases between the germline ends. The CDR3 is made up of 12 amino acids. Germline V gene lookup returns CDR1 SGHRS and CDR2 YFSETQ. Here the CDR3 reads CASSGGGGELFF. The CDR3 coding sequence is TGCGCCAGCAGCGGAGGCGGCGGGGAGCTGTTTTTT.

The chain is built from TRBV28 and TRBJ2-7, with TRBD2 matching over 14 bases. Per germline, CDR1 MDHEN and CDR2 SYDVKM. The CDR3 has 18 residues. Trimming cost V 7 bases and J 0 bases; bases outside gene matches: 11. Here the CDR3 reads CASTLGLAGGQNSYEQYF. The CDR3 DNA follows: TGTGCCAGCACCCTAGGACTAGCGGGAGGCCAGAACTCCTACGAGCAGTACTTC.

V gene TRBV6-2 or TRBV6-3 combines with J gene TRBJ1-5; no reliable D call. The germline gives CDR1 MNHEY, CDR2 SVGEGT. CDR3 length: 14 residues. V shed 0 bases and J shed 2 bases, with 5 bases lying between them. The DNA of the CDR3 is TGTGCCAGCAGTTACTCGCCGGGCAATCAGCCCCAGCATTTT. Encoded protein: CASSYSPGNQPQHF.

CDR3 sequence (DNA): TGTGCCAGCAGGCTACAGGGAAACACCGGGGAGCTGTTTTTT. It is translated as CASRLQGNTGELFF. This chain joins TRBV6-5 and TRBJ2-2, with D perhaps TRBD1 (6 bases). Trimming left V 6 bases short and J 2 bases short, with 10 bases between. Per the germline V gene, CDR1 is MNHEY and CDR2 is SVGAGI. The CDR3 loop spans 14 amino acids.

The chain has TRBV4-1 and TRBJ1-5; D is possibly TRBD1 (5 bases). Trimming took 9 bases from V and 6 from J, leaving 21 bases between them. The CDR3 sequence is 15 residues long. Germline assignment: CDR1 MGHRA and CDR2 YSYEKL. The CDR3 DNA reads TGCGCCAGTAACACCGCAGTAGGGGAGGGTCAGCCCCAGCATTTT. Its protein is CASNTAVGEGQPQHF.

The chain is built from TRBV28 and TRBJ1-2; 9 bases are shared with TRBD1. The V gene end was trimmed by 6 bases and the J gene end by 8 bases; junction bases not matched to a gene: 10. Germline V gene sequence: CDR1 MDHEN, CDR2 SYDVKM. The CDR3 length is 14 residues. CDR3 region: CASRWPDRGSGYTF. CDR3 sequence (DNA): TGTGCCAGCAGATGGCCCGACAGGGGGTCGGGCTACACCTTC.

V usage is TRBV11-2 and J usage is TRBJ1-1; TRBD1 might be the D (5 bases). From germline, CDR1 is SGHAT and CDR2 FQNNGV. Between the trimmed V and J ends, which lost 1 base and 0 bases, there was a span of 15 bases. The CDR3 is 17 residues long. The CDR3 DNA reads as TGTGCCAGCAGCTTAGGCCCGGGGGGGGGTATGAACACTGAAGCTTTCTTT. Amino acid sequence: CASSLGPGGGMNTEAFF.